This T cell receptor (beta chain) was documented in a study of shared clonotypes between healthy human individuals. As for the study in general: Each donor had three CD4 naive, three CD4 memory, two CD8 naive and one CD8 memory plate.

V was shortened by 3 bases and J by 1 base, with 18 bases between the two germline ends. Germline values: CDR1 SGHTA, CDR2 FQGTGA. The CDR3 consists of 17 residues. The donor population consisted of healthy HIV-negative adults with no recent acute infections or vaccinations. Sequencing was performed with immunoSEQ multiplex PCR; in TCRdb, only in-frame clones are kept and a portion is missing. The sample contains almost 750,000 clones, approximately 77% of which appear only once. Concerning this clone: What it binds is not known.

Study results and caveats: Only a few donors were included, so the genetic and exposure-history diversity represented was limited. Unshared clonotypes carried lower generation probabilities than those common to all four donors.

The sample consisted of memory CD4+ T cells sorted from blood. Documented subset: CD45RA-negative fraction. The receptor comes from a woman aged 25 to 39 in good health. The rearrangement joins TRBV7-3 to TRBJ1-2, with D possibly matching TRBD1 (5 bases). The CDR3 is CASSFPGPREVNYGYTF. The CDR3 DNA reads TGTGCCAGCAGCTTTCCGGGACCCCGTGAGGTTAACTATGGCTACACCTTC.